Below are 3 T cell receptor beta chains sequenced from a single sample in a study of blood T cell repertoires in COVID-19 (dated by TCRdb to 2020 to 2022). Receptors were amplified or captured by the immunoSEQ multiplex PCR assay. Entries here come from immuneACCESS through TCRdb and include only in-frame sequences with V and J called. Some clones fail to appear in such tables; in the studies checked, an unresolved V gene covers under half of the shortfall, and the cause of the remainder is unknown. The sample table lists about 280,000 clones, about four fifths of them with a count of one. The ten largest clones take up 5% of the sample. Sequenced input: PBMCs or T cells enriched from blood (not recorded which). The receptors shown here come from a middle-aged man who had been exposed to COVID-19.

Only a few counts were recorded for this clone. The chain recombines TRBV19 with TRBJ1-3, with D possibly TRBD1 on 6 matching bases. V gave up 5 bases and J gave up 0 bases, with 8 bases separating them. CDR1 is LNHDA, CDR2 SQIVND, per germline (reference sequence). The CDR3 spans 14 residues. The CDR3 DNA reads as TGTGCCAGTAGTCGGACAGACTCTGGAAACACCATATATTTT. Residues: CASSRTDSGNTIYF.

The V and J genes are TRBV18 and TRBJ1-4; possibly TRBD1 for D (5 bases). CDR3 length: 19 residues. Trimming stripped 1 base from V and 0 bases from J, with 18 bases between. Germline V CDR1 and CDR2: KGHSH, LQKENI. CDR3 region: CASSPRLLTTGPTNEKLFF. The CDR3 DNA is TGTGCCAGCTCACCACGCCTTCTAACTACAGGTCCAACTAATGAAAAACTGTTTTTT.

This sequence joins TRBV19 and TRBJ1-1; D remains ambiguous. The CDR3 covers 13 residues. Trimming left V 5 bases short and J 0 bases short, with 7 bases between. CDR1 is LNHDA, CDR2 SQIVND, per germline (reference sequence). CDR3: CASSSVVNTEAFF. CDR3 sequence (DNA): TGTGCCAGTAGTTCGGTCGTGAACACTGAAGCTTTCTTT. The whole variable domain, filled in from reference TRBV19 and TRBJ1-1, reads DGGITQSPKYLFRKEGQNVTLSCEQNLNHDAMYWYRQDPGQGLRLIYYSQIVNDFQKGDIAEGYSVSREKKESFPLTVTSAQKNPTAFYLCASSSVVNTEAFFGQGTRLTVV.